A selection of T cell receptor beta chains follows, all from one sample in a study of T-cell memory formation after mild COVID-19. TCRdb fed the 5' RACE reads into MiXCR, producing one record per CDR3 protein. The data contain fewer than 500,000 distinct CDR3 sequences, nearly 25% of them singletons. The sequencing sample was made of PBMCs or a T cell subset sorted from them (not recorded which). Receptor source: an adult woman who had mild COVID-19 (a few samples of this study predate the infection). Cell type and time point are not known. Each CDR3 is given with its conserved first and last residue. The order of the fields is clone size, D gene, V gene, J gene, CDR3 DNA, CDR3 protein. D genes are given only for firm matches. The size field is filled for only some rows; it gives once, few, many or a size class.

few	TRBD2	TRBV29-1	TRBJ2-3	TGCAGCGTCTTTACTCGACTAGCGGGATCAGATACGCAGTATTTT	CSVFTRLAGSDTQYF
NA	NA	TRBV3-1	TRBJ1-1	TGTGCCAGCAGCCAAGATTCCAGAACTCCGAACACTGAAGCTTTCTTT	CASSQDSRTPNTEAFF
few	NA	TRBV5-1	TRBJ2-2	TGCGCCAGCAGCTTGCCGGTAGCGGACACCGGGGAGCTGTTTTTT	CASSLPVADTGELFF
NA	TRBD2	TRBV29-1	TRBJ2-7	TGCAGCGTTGGGGGACTAGCGGGAGGTTGGAATGAGCAGTACTTC	CSVGGLAGGWNEQYF
few	NA	TRBV7-8	TRBJ1-5	TGTGCCAGCAGCTTGCTATCGGATGGTGGAGAACAGCCCCAGCATTTT	CASSLLSDGGEQPQHF
NA	NA	TRBV6-5	TRBJ1-1	TGTGCCAGCAGAGGGGACCAGAGGAGGGCTGAAGCTTTCTTT	CASRGDQRRAEAFF
NA	TRBD2	TRBV3-1	TRBJ2-1	TGTGCCAGCAGACCAAGCGGGGGAGGGGCGCAGTTCTTC	CASRPSGGGAQFF
many	NA	TRBV29-1	TRBJ2-3	TGCAGCGTTGAAGATGTACATACGCAGTATTTT	CSVEDVHTQYF
once	TRBD1	TRBV10-3	TRBJ1-2	TGTGCCATCAGTGAGTCCGTCGGGACAGGGGGAAGTGGCTACACCTTC	CAISESVGTGGSGYTF
NA	NA	TRBV7-9	TRBJ1-1	TGTGCCAGCAGCTTAGCGCGGACAGTTGAAGCTTTCTTT	CASSLARTVEAFF
few	NA	TRBV29-1	TRBJ1-1	TGCAGCGTTGTTCTTTGGGGCACTGAAGCTTTCTTT	CSVVLWGTEAFF
few	NA	TRBV6-5	TRBJ2-5	TGTGCCAGCAGTTACTCGAGTATGGGGGCGGGGGAGACCCAGTACTTC	CASSYSSMGAGETQYF
NA	TRBD2	TRBV30	TRBJ2-5	TGTGCCTGGACTAGCGGAACAGAGGGGACCCAGTACTTC	CAWTSGTEGTQYF
few	TRBD2	TRBV4-3	TRBJ2-7	TGCGCCAGCAGTCAAAGCGGGAGAGGGCCCTACGAGCAGTACTTC	CASSQSGRGPYEQYF
NA	NA	TRBV4-1	TRBJ1-5	TGCGCCAGCAGCCAAAGTTCGTTGGGGGGAGGCAGCCCCCAGCATTTT	CASSQSSLGGGSPQHF
NA	TRBD2	TRBV10-2	TRBJ2-1	TGCGCCAGCAAGCGGGGAACCTCCTACAATGAGCAGTTCTTC	CASKRGTSYNEQFF
NA	NA	TRBV7-9	TRBJ2-1	TGTGCCAGCAGCTTATTAAGGTGGGCCTCCTACAATGAGCAGTTCTTC	CASSLLRWASYNEQFF
NA	NA	TRBV7-3	TRBJ1-6	TGTGCCACCCGGGACGGTAGCTCCTATAATTCACCCCTCCACTTT	CATRDGSSYNSPLHF
NA	TRBD2	TRBV7-2	TRBJ2-4	TGTGCCAGCAGCTTAATGGTACTAGCGGGGGAACTGTACTTC	CASSLMVLAGELYF
few	NA	TRBV19	TRBJ2-1	TGTGCCAGTAGTAATGATGCGGACCCCTACAATGAGCAGTTCTTC	CASSNDADPYNEQFF
few	NA	TRBV6-5	TRBJ2-5	TGTGCCAGCAGTTACTCGTTACAGTCCCAAGAGACCCAGTACTTC	CASSYSLQSQETQYF
NA	NA	TRBV7-6	TRBJ1-5	TGTGCCAGCAGCTTAGCCGCAAATCAGCCCCAGCATTTT	CASSLAANQPQHF
NA	NA	TRBV6-5	TRBJ2-7	TGTGCCAGCAGTTACTCGGGACTGAATGGGTACGAGCAGTACTTC	CASSYSGLNGYEQYF
NA	TRBD1	TRBV20-1	TRBJ1-1	TGCAGTGCTAGAGATTACAGGGGCATGAACACTGAAGCTTTCTTT	CSARDYRGMNTEAFF
many	TRBD1	TRBV7-8	TRBJ2-6	TGTGCCAGCAGCTGGGGAACAGGGGCAAACCCCTCTGGGGCCAACGTCCTGACTTTC	CASSWGTGANPSGANVLTF
NA	TRBD2	TRBV7-3	TRBJ2-1	TGTGCCAGCAGCTTAAGCCAGCGGGAGTTCGATGAGCAGTTCTTC	CASSLSQREFDEQFF
few	NA	TRBV20-1	TRBJ2-6	TGCAGTGCCGTGGGAGCTGGGGCCAACGTCCTGACTTTC	CSAVGAGANVLTF
NA	TRBD2	TRBV5-6	TRBJ2-7	TGTGCCAGCAGTTCTAGCGGGGGGCCCGGCGAGCAGTACTTC	CASSSSGGPGEQYF
NA	NA	TRBV2	TRBJ1-5	TGTGCCAGCAGTGCCCTCGACGTCAGCAATCAGCCCCAGCATTTT	CASSALDVSNQPQHF
NA	NA	TRBV19	TRBJ2-7	TGTGCCAGTAGTATTTACAACAGGGCGACCTACGAGCAGTACTTC	CASSIYNRATYEQYF
few	TRBD1	TRBV7-2	TRBJ2-3	TGTGCCAGCAGCTCAGGGACAGGGGGCCCAGATACGCAGTATTTT	CASSSGTGGPDTQYF
many	NA	TRBV7-9	TRBJ2-7	TGTGCCAGCAGCCCCAACTCCTACGAGCAGTACTTC	CASSPNSYEQYF
few	TRBD1	TRBV3-1	TRBJ2-7	TGTGCCAGCAGCCAAGATCTGGACAGGGACTACGAGCAGTACTTC	CASSQDLDRDYEQYF
few	NA	TRBV5-1	TRBJ2-1	TGCGCCAGCAGCTTAGAGGCAGAGCTATACAATGAGCAGTTCTTC	CASSLEAELYNEQFF
few	NA	TRBV10-2	TRBJ1-1	TGCGCCAGCAGTGTTAAATGGGAAGCTTTCTTT	CASSVKWEAFF
NA	NA	TRBV10-3	TRBJ1-1	TGTGCCATCAGTGAGTGGGACACCCTGAACACTGAAGCTTTCTTT	CAISEWDTLNTEAFF
few	TRBD1	TRBV18	TRBJ2-3	TGTGCCAGCTCACCGGGACAGGAGCGGTCAGATACGCAGTATTTT	CASSPGQERSDTQYF
few	TRBD2	TRBV6-6	TRBJ2-1	TGTGCCAGCAGTTACGACCCTACTAGCGGGAGGGCCGGTGATGAGTTCTTC	CASSYDPTSGRAGDEFF
once	NA	TRBV6-5	TRBJ1-1	TGTGCCAGCAGTGTGGCTGGGGAGGGCACTGAAGCTTTCTTT	CASSVAGEGTEAFF
NA	TRBD1	TRBV20-1	TRBJ2-1	TGCAGTGCTAGAGAAGACAGGGTCAATGAGCAGTTCTTC	CSAREDRVNEQFF
few	TRBD2	TRBV9	TRBJ2-1	TGTGCCAGCAGCGTGGGCGGGAGTGGTGAGCAGTTCTTC	CASSVGGSGEQFF
NA	NA	TRBV3-1	TRBJ2-3	TGTGCCAGCAGCCAAGTGGGGGCTAGCACAGATACGCAGTATTTT	CASSQVGASTDTQYF